This T cell receptor beta chain was obtained from a study of cytomegalovirus exposure and HLA in healthy donors. Study context: Earlier, roughly 180 million T cells were analyzed, and 90 million to 140 million unique TCR beta sequences were found among them. Findings and limits, study-wide: Accurate prediction of HLA-A and HLA-B alleles (for most subjects) was reportedly achieved from TCR beta sequences. Equally common other TCR beta chains were less clonally expanded than HLA-associated ones, a later analysis found. Later findings reportedly placed an Asian-associated ancestry cluster below the approximately 700-donor mean for N-insertions.

The germline CDR1 and CDR2 sequences are SGHTA and FQGNSA. V dropped 5 bases and J dropped 4; count of bases not matched to a gene: 6. This CDR3 has 14 residues. Amplification used 60 Vbeta primers and 13 Jbeta primers. Clones were sequenced by immunoSEQ multiplex PCR, and TCRdb holds only the in-frame ones, with some missing. The sample records around 190,000 clones, more than 75% being singletons. Worth noting for this clone: Its specificity is not known.

The sequence came from a woman in her 30s in good health and CMV-seropositive. The sequencing sample was made of PBMCs. V usage is TRBV7-2 and J usage is TRBJ2-7, with 9 bases matching TRBD2. This chain's CDR3 is CASSGGAGGYEQYF. CDR3 nucleotides: TGTGCCAGCAGCGGGGGTGCGGGAGGGTACGAGCAGTACTTC.